The rows below give T cell receptor beta chains drawn from one sample of a study of T cells after yellow fever vaccination. TCRdb re-derived calls from the 5' RACE reads in MiXCR, one entry per CDR3 protein. The table includes 550,000 or so distinct CDR3 sequences, around 21% detected once. Sequenced here: PBMCs, sampled 15 days after the yellow fever booster vaccination. The receptors stem from a man aged 30-40 years who received the YFV17D yellow fever vaccine. CDR3s include the opening cysteine and the closing phenylalanine or tryptophan. Fields, in order: clone size, D gene, J gene, V gene, CDR3 DNA, CDR3 protein. The D gene is left open where the match is weak. The size entry is marked missing in some rows and otherwise reads once, few, many or a size class.

>few|.|TRBJ1-2|TRBV6-1
TGTGCCAGCACCCCAACAGGGAACTATGGCTACACCTTC
CASTPTGNYGYTF
>few|.|TRBJ2-7|TRBV21-1
TGTGCCAGCAGCAATCAAGGGCTCCTCCGGGGGACTAGCGGGAGGAACGCTTCCTACGAGCAGTACTTC
CASSNQGLLRGTSGRNASYEQYF
>once|.|TRBJ2-7|TRBV21-1
TGTGCCAGCGGCGGTTTAGGTTACAATGAGCAGTACTTC
CASGGLGYNEQYF
>few|TRBD2|TRBJ2-7|TRBV11-2
TGTGCCAGCAGCTTATCAATCATAGGGACTAGCGGGAGACGGTCCCTCTACGAGCAGTACTTC
CASSLSIIGTSGRRSLYEQYF
>few|.|TRBJ2-4|TRBV10-3
TGTGCCTTCCTTGGGCAGCTCTACTCGGGAAACATTCAGTACTTC
CAFLGQLYSGNIQYF
>few|.|TRBJ2-2|TRBV7-3
TGTGCCAGCAGCCAGGGGGAGGTCACCGGGGAGCTGTTTTTT
CASSQGEVTGELFF
>.|.|TRBJ1-4|TRBV4-3
TGCGCCAGCAGCCAACGCATCTCTGAAAAACTGTTTTTT
CASSQRISEKLFF
>few|TRBD2|TRBJ2-3|TRBV10-2
TGCGCCGTTGGACTAGCGGGAGGGAGGGGATTCTCAGATACGCAGTATTTT
CAVGLAGGRGFSDTQYF
>few|.|TRBJ2-5|TRBV7-2
TGTGCCAGCACCCTCAATGGTTGGTACCAAGAGACCCAGTACTTC
CASTLNGWYQETQYF
>.|.|TRBJ2-2|TRBV5-1
TGCGCCAGCAGCTTGGACTCTCGCACCGGGGAGCTGTTTTTT
CASSLDSRTGELFF
>.|TRBD1|TRBJ2-5|TRBV5-4
TGTGCCAGCAGCTTGGTGAGGGACAGCCAAGAGACCCAGTACTTC
CASSLVRDSQETQYF
>.|TRBD2|TRBJ2-1|TRBV29-1
TGCAGCGTTGAGAGTAGCGGGAGGTTGAATGAGCAGTTCTTC
CSVESSGRLNEQFF
>.|TRBD1|TRBJ2-7|TRBV6-2/TRBV6-3
TGTGCCAGCAGTTACCACACCCGGACAGGGTATGGCCACGAGCAGTACTTC
CASSYHTRTGYGHEQYF
>few|.|TRBJ2-3|TRBV12-3/TRBV12-4
TGTGCCAGCAGTTTATCCCTTCCGGATTCAGATACGCAGTATTTT
CASSLSLPDSDTQYF
>.|.|TRBJ2-7|TRBV30
TGTGCCTGGAACACGCAGGGCAGGGGGACTAGGGAGCAGTACTTC
CAWNTQGRGTREQYF
>.|TRBD2|TRBJ2-3|TRBV5-4
TGTGCCAGCAGCTTTTCTAGCGGGTTAAGGAGAGATACGCAGTATTTT
CASSFSSGLRRDTQYF
>few|.|TRBJ1-5|TRBV11-2
TGTGCCAGCAGCTGGGCCAGCAATCAGCCCCAGCATTTT
CASSWASNQPQHF
>.|.|TRBJ2-7|TRBV21-1
TGTGCCAGCAGCGGGATTCCGTACGAGCAGTACTTC
CASSGIPYEQYF
>.|.|TRBJ2-3|TRBV28
TGTGCCAGCAGGTCGCCAGGGGCATCAGATACGCAGTATTTT
CASRSPGASDTQYF
>few|TRBD1|TRBJ2-7|TRBV20-1
TGCAGTGCGAGAGGGGACAGGGAGACCTACGAGCAGTACTTC
CSARGDRETYEQYF
>.|TRBD2|TRBJ2-1|TRBV12-3/TRBV12-4
TGTGCCAGCAGCCCAGCGGGAGGGCCTATCAATGAGCAGTTCTTC
CASSPAGGPINEQFF
>.|.|TRBJ2-2|TRBV20-1
TGCAGTGCTAGGGATCTCTCCGGGGAGCTGTTTTTT
CSARDLSGELFF
>.|TRBD1|TRBJ2-7|TRBV6-2/TRBV6-3
TGTGCCAGCAGCGCGTCACGGACAGGGCCCTACGAGCAGTACTTC
CASSASRTGPYEQYF
>many|TRBD1|TRBJ2-5|TRBV4-2
TGTGCCAGCAGCCAGCCAGGACAGGGACATGAGACCCAGTACTTC
CASSQPGQGHETQYF